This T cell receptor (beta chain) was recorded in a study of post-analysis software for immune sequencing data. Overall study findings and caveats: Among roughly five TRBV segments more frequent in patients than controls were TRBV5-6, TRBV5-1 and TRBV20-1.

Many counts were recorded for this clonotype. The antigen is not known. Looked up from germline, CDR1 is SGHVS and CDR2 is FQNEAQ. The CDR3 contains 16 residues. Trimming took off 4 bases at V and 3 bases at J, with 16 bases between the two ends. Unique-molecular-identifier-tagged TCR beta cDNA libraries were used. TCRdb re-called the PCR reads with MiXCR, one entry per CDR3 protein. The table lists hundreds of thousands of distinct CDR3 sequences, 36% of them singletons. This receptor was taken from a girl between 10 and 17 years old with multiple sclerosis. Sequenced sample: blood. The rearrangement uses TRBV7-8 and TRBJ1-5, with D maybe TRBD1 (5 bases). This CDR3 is CASSYGTVGANQPQHF. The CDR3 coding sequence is TGTGCCAGCAGCTACGGGACCGTAGGGGCCAATCAGCCCCAGCATTTT.